In this sample, the clone carrying this T cell receptor beta chain turned up a few times. The sample's time point: patch test 2, 6 weeks after DPC sensitization. Indicated treatment: therapeutic diphenylcyclopropenone sensitization with weekly scalp DPC. Trimming removed 5 bases from V and 0 bases from J, with 13 bases in between. The CDR3 loop spans 15 amino acids. TCRdb passed the RACE reads through MiXCR, listing each CDR3 protein once. Of more than 75,000 distinct CDR3 sequences listed, about a tenth are singletons. The data derive from a study of human T cells and chemical hapten exposure. Whole-study context: Small pooled library volume differences mainly caused per-sample TCR yield variation.

Specimen: whole blood, collected in connection with sensitization to the hapten diphenylcyclopropenone (DPC). The gene calls are TRBV12-3 or TRBV12-4 and TRBJ1-2; possible D gene TRBD1, 5 bases. The clonotype was recovered from a woman in her 30s with alopecia areata. Some clones in this sample may be carry-over from other donors' samples. As DNA, the CDR3 is TGTGCCAGCAGTCTAGGGACTTACGCTAACTATGGCTACACCTTC. It is translated as CASSLGTYANYGYTF.